Listed below are T cell receptor beta chains from one sample, sequenced in a study of T cell repertoires in cytomegalovirus infection. TCRdb analysed the reads with MiXCR anew, one entry per CDR3 protein. The top ten hold around 9.5% of the sample, which has roughly 280,000 distinct CDR3 sequences, roughly 15% seen once. The specimen sequenced was PBMCs. The source is a human donor in good health (CMV status not recorded). Some clones in this sample may be carry-over from other donors' samples. Each CDR3 is given with its conserved first and last residue. The order of the fields is J gene, D gene, clone size, V gene, CDR3 protein, CDR3 DNA. The D gene is left open where the match is weak. A row's size may be missing; if present it is once, few, many or a size class.

TRBJ2-3	-	many	TRBV4-1	CASSQGIGGSFADTQYF	TGCGCCAGCAGCCAAGGAATTGGAGGGTCGTTTGCCGATACGCAGTATTTT
TRBJ2-2	-	-	TRBV29-1	CSVQHTGELFF	TGCAGCGTCCAACACACCGGGGAGCTGTTTTTT
TRBJ1-1	TRBD1	-	TRBV29-1	CSVTGAGSTEAFF	TGCAGCGTAACAGGGGCTGGGAGCACTGAAGCTTTCTTT
TRBJ2-2	-	many	TRBV6-4	CASSDKTSNTGELFF	TGTGCCAGCAGTGACAAGACTAGTAACACCGGGGAGCTGTTTTTT
TRBJ2-1	-	-	TRBV10-3	CAIGKEDEQFF	TGTGCCATCGGTAAGGAGGATGAGCAGTTCTTC
TRBJ2-2	TRBD2	-	TRBV28	CASSLAGGTGELFF	TGTGCCAGCAGTTTAGCGGGAGGAACCGGGGAGCTGTTTTTT
TRBJ2-1	-	-	TRBV29-1	CSAEGGGPIEQFF	TGCAGCGCCGAAGGGGGGGGGCCGATTGAGCAGTTCTTC
TRBJ2-5	-	many	TRBV11-2	CASSLWGETQYF	TGTGCCAGCAGCTTATGGGGGGAGACCCAGTACTTC
TRBJ2-5	-	many	TRBV7-8	CASSRPGKLQETQYF	TGTGCCAGCAGCCGACCAGGAAAGCTACAAGAGACCCAGTACTTC
TRBJ2-2	TRBD2	many	TRBV7-3	CASSLMAGGPDGELFF	TGTGCCAGCAGCTTAATGGCGGGAGGGCCCGACGGGGAGCTGTTTTTT
TRBJ1-2	-	-	TRBV19	CASSVQSYGYTF	TGTGCCAGTTCAGTCCAGAGCTATGGCTACACCTTC
TRBJ2-1	TRBD2	-	TRBV24-1	CATSAYGTSGSNEQFF	TGTGCCACCAGTGCCTACGGGACTAGCGGGAGCAATGAGCAGTTCTTC
TRBJ1-5	TRBD1	few	TRBV28	CASTTGVRNQPQHF	TGTGCCAGCACGACAGGGGTAAGAAATCAGCCCCAGCATTTT
TRBJ2-2	-	-	TRBV6-2/TRBV6-3	CATDSGTSNTGELFF	TGTGCCACGGATTCCGGGACATCGAACACCGGGGAGCTGTTTTTT
TRBJ2-3	-	many	TRBV6-4	CASSRAGASDTQYF	TGTGCCAGCAGTCGTGCCGGGGCCTCAGATACGCAGTATTTT
TRBJ2-3	TRBD2	-	TRBV7-8	CASSFSAGGRDTQYF	TGTGCCAGCAGCTTCTCGGCGGGAGGTAGAGATACGCAGTATTTT
TRBJ1-1	TRBD1	many	TRBV7-3	CASSLELGQTNTEAFF	TGTGCCAGCAGCTTAGAATTGGGACAGACGAACACTGAAGCTTTCTTT
TRBJ2-5	TRBD2	few	TRBV5-4	CASSEGLAGGLETQYF	TGTGCCAGCAGCGAGGGACTAGCGGGGGGGCTTGAGACCCAGTACTTC
TRBJ2-1	TRBD2	medium-sized	TRBV7-6	CASSLPAGGELEGSYNEQFF	TGTGCCAGCAGCTTACCGGCGGGAGGGGAGCTTGAAGGCTCCTACAATGAGCAGTTCTTC
TRBJ1-5	-	-	TRBV2	CASSEAQGWDNPQHF	TGTGCCAGCAGTGAAGCGCAGGGATGGGACAACCCCCAGCATTTT
TRBJ1-3	-	-	TRBV28	CASSFGRTRNTIYF	TGTGCCAGCAGTTTCGGCAGGACCAGAAACACCATATATTTT
TRBJ1-4	-	few	TRBV25-1	CASSESGRYNEKLFF	TGTGCCAGCAGTGAATCGGGCAGATATAATGAAAAACTGTTTTTT
TRBJ2-2	TRBD1	-	TRBV2	CASRPRGQGTGELFF	TGTGCCAGCAGGCCACGGGGACAGGGAACCGGGGAGCTGTTTTTT
TRBJ1-2	-	few	TRBV20-1	CSARDQGGYTF	TGCAGTGCTAGAGATCAGGGTGGCTACACCTTC
TRBJ2-1	TRBD1	many	TRBV7-9	CASSYGQGANEQFF	TGTGCCAGCAGTTATGGACAGGGAGCCAATGAGCAGTTCTTC
TRBJ2-1	TRBD2	once	TRBV7-9	CASSLPGIEAGGNEQFF	TGTGCCAGCAGCTTACCCGGTATAGAAGCGGGAGGCAATGAGCAGTTCTTC
TRBJ1-5	TRBD1	-	TRBV29-1	CSVWTGGLGQPQHF	TGCAGCGTATGGACAGGGGGCCTTGGTCAGCCCCAGCATTTT
TRBJ2-2	TRBD1	many	TRBV7-3	CASSRGDRRTGELFF	TGTGCCAGCAGTCGCGGGGACAGGCGCACCGGGGAGCTGTTTTTT
TRBJ2-1	TRBD1	many	TRBV7-9	CASSPDRGAYNEQFF	TGTGCCAGCAGCCCGGACAGGGGAGCCTACAATGAGCAGTTCTTC
TRBJ2-1	-	-	TRBV10-1	CASSDMAIPYNEQFF	TGCGCCAGCAGTGACATGGCGATCCCCTACAATGAGCAGTTCTTC
TRBJ1-3	TRBD1	few	TRBV6-6	CASSYGQGAGNTIYF	TGTGCCAGCAGTTACGGGCAGGGGGCTGGAAACACCATATATTTT
TRBJ2-7	-	many	TRBV6-6	CASRRLHEQYF	TGTGCCAGCAGACGCTTACACGAGCAGTACTTC
TRBJ2-1	TRBD2	many	TRBV7-9	CASSPPGTSGRTEQFF	TGTGCCAGCAGCCCCCCGGGGACTAGCGGGAGAACTGAGCAGTTCTTC
TRBJ2-6	-	-	TRBV12-3/TRBV12-4	CASRTGTVSSGANVLTF	TGTGCCAGTCGGACCGGGACGGTCAGCTCTGGGGCCAACGTCCTGACTTTC
TRBJ1-1	-	-	TRBV20-1	CSARDLYRVNTEAFF	TGCAGTGCTAGAGATCTTTACAGAGTGAACACTGAAGCTTTCTTT
TRBJ1-2	-	many	TRBV29-1	CSSKDIYGYTF	TGCAGCTCGAAAGACATCTATGGCTACACCTTC
TRBJ2-5	TRBD2	many	TRBV4-2	CASSQKTSGGTETQYF	TGTGCCAGCAGCCAAAAAACTAGCGGGGGAACGGAGACCCAGTACTTC
TRBJ2-7	-	-	TRBV5-4	CASSSEVSSYEQYF	TGTGCCAGCAGCTCCGAGGTGAGCTCCTACGAGCAGTACTTC
TRBJ2-3	TRBD2	-	TRBV29-1	CSVEQRERADTQYF	TGCAGCGTTGAACAGCGGGAGAGGGCAGATACGCAGTATTTT
TRBJ2-5	-	many	TRBV6-2/TRBV6-3	CASMDSSRRRETQYF	TGTGCCAGCATGGATTCTTCGCGCCGGCGGGAGACCCAGTACTTC